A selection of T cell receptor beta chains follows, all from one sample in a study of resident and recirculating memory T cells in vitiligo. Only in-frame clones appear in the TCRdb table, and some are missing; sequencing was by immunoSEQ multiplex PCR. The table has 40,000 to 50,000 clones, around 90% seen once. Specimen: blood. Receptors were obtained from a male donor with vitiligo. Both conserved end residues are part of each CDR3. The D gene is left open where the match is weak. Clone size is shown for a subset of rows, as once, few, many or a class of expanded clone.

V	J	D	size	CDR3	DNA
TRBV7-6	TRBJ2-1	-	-	CASSPSLNEQFF	TGTGCCAGCAGCCCCTCCCTCAATGAGCAGTTCTTC
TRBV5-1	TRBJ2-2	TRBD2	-	CASSLVPQASGSYTGELFF	TGCGCCAGCAGCTTGGTCCCCCAGGCTAGCGGGAGTTACACCGGGGAGCTGTTTTTT
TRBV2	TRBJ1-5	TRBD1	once	CASSPDRGPQPQHF	TGTGCCAGCAGTCCCGACAGGGGCCCTCAGCCCCAGCATTTT
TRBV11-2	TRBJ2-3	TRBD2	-	CASSLTLAGATDTQYF	TGTGCCAGCAGCTTAACCCTAGCGGGCGCCACAGATACGCAGTATTTT
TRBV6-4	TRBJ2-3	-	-	CASSDRTTDTQYF	TGTGCCAGCAGTGACCGGACTACAGATACGCAGTATTTT
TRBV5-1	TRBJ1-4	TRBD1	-	CAIRTGSTDEKLFF	TGCGCCATCAGGACAGGGAGTACAGATGAAAAACTGTTTTTT
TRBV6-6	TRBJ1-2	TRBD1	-	CASGRDSSNYGYTF	TGTGCCAGCGGGCGGGACAGCTCTAACTATGGCTACACCTTC
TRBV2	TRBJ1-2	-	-	CASSALSRGYTF	TGTGCCAGCAGCGCTTTATCGCGGGGCTACACCTTC
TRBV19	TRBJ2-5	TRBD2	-	CASSILVAGGETQYF	TGTGCCAGTAGTATCTTAGTAGCGGGGGGGGAGACCCAGTACTTC
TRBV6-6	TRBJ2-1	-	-	CASTTNTNEQFF	TGTGCCAGCACCACTAACACTAATGAGCAGTTCTTC
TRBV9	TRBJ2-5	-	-	CASSVDRTLETQYF	TGTGCCAGCAGCGTAGACAGAACCCTAGAGACCCAGTACTTC
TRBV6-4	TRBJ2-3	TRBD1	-	CASSAAVAGGNTDTQYF	TGTGCCAGCAGTGCCGCCGTAGCAGGGGGAAACACAGATACGCAGTATTTT
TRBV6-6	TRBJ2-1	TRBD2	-	CASSFSAGGDNEQFF	TGTGCCAGCAGTTTCTCCGCGGGGGGGGACAATGAGCAGTTCTTC
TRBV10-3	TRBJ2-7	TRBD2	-	CAISGPRGGRAYEQYF	TGTGCCATCAGTGGGCCCCGGGGGGGCCGCGCCTACGAGCAGTACTTC
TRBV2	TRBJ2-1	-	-	CASSERYTGSNEQFF	TGTGCCAGCAGTGAAAGGTATACAGGTTCGAATGAGCAGTTCTTC
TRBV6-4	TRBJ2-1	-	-	CASSPTRFRFF	TGTGCCAGCAGTCCGACTCGTTTTCGGTTCTTC
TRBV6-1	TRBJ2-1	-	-	CASSEGSGQYNEQFF	TGTGCCAGCAGTGAGGGGTCAGGACAATACAATGAGCAGTTCTTC
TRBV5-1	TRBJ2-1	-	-	CASSLTRIGYNEQFF	TGCGCCAGCAGCTTAACTAGGATTGGGTACAATGAGCAGTTCTTC
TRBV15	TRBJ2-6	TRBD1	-	CATSTGGTGANVLTF	TGTGCCACCAGCACAGGGGGTACAGGGGCCAACGTCCTGACTTTC
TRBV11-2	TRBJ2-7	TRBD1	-	CASSLDPRTGTYEQYF	TGTGCCAGCAGCTTAGATCCCCGGACAGGAACCTACGAGCAGTACTTC
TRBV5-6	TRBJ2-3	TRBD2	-	CASSLTSGGAHTQYF	TGTGCCAGCAGCCTGACTAGCGGGGGGGCCCATACGCAGTATTTT
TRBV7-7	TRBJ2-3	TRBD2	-	CASSRAGATDTQYF	TGTGCCAGCAGCCGAGCGGGGGCCACAGATACGCAGTATTTT
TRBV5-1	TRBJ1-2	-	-	CASSLATISYGYTF	TGCGCCAGCAGCTTGGCAACAATCTCCTATGGCTACACCTTC
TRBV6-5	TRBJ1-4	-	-	CASRTRGKGEKLFF	TGTGCCAGCAGAACAAGGGGGAAGGGGGAAAAACTGTTTTTT
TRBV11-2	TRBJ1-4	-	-	CASSPWGLSNEKLFF	TGTGCCAGCAGCCCGTGGGGCCTCAGCAATGAAAAACTGTTTTTT
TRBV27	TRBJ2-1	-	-	CASSLSGGARYDEQFF	TGTGCCAGCAGTTTATCAGGAGGGGCCCGATACGATGAGCAGTTCTTC
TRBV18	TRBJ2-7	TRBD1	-	CASSPRPRQGIDEQYF	TGTGCCAGCTCACCCAGGCCGAGACAGGGCATCGACGAGCAGTACTTC
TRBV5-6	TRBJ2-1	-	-	CASSMGGGEVSYNEQFF	TGTGCCAGCAGCATGGGTGGGGGCGAAGTGTCCTACAATGAGCAGTTCTTC
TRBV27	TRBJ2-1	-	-	CASFGGNEQFF	TGTGCCAGCTTCGGAGGCAATGAGCAGTTCTTC
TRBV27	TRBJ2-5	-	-	CASWQGPETQYF	TGTGCCAGCTGGCAGGGGCCAGAGACCCAGTACTTC